The entry below describes one TCR beta chain. Methods used by the authors: Researchers report that nucleated cell counts were estimated from reference gene primer amplification. Data came from immunoSEQ multiplex PCR; TCRdb stores just in-frame clones and leaves some out. V and J calls and clone size are those listed in that table; D and trimming were worked out from the DNA. This table holds 40,000 to 50,000 clones, less than 95% found once. The source of the sample is a study of blood T cell repertoires in COVID-19. The germline V gene encodes CDR1 SGHTA and CDR2 FQGNSA. V was trimmed by 1 base and J by 4 bases, leaving 14 bases between them. The CDR3 totals 16 residues.

The specimen was peripheral blood. This receptor was taken from an older man with acute or convalescent COVID-19. This sequence joins TRBV7-2 and TRBJ1-5; D perhaps matches TRBD1 (6 bases). Here the CDR3 DNA reads TGTGCCAGCAGCTTAGAGTACAGGGCGGTTAATCAGCCCCAGCATTTT. It yields the protein CASSLEYRAVNQPQHF.